The 14 T cell receptor beta chains reported below all come from one sample, sequenced in a study of beta chain features in type 1 diabetes. General study results and limits: Among all four CD4+ subsets, Type 1 diabetes patients had TCRB CDR3s that were moderately but significantly shorter.

These receptors lack a known antigen. Reverse transcription of all isolated RNA meant that expressed TCRB transcripts were sequenced. Profiled with immunoSEQ multiplex PCR; TCRdb holds only in-frame clones, not every one. Of approximately 270,000 clones in the sample, around an eighth were seen once. The source material was naive CD4+ T cells from blood. Every receptor here comes from a young man with type 1 diabetes.

This chain links TRBV7-9 with TRBJ2-3; 8 bases fit TRBD1. CDR1 SEHNR and CDR2 FQNEAQ come from the germline V gene (reference sequence). The CDR3 is 16 amino acids. J gave up 9 bases and V 5 bases, and 16 bases lay outside the gene matches. The CDR3 is CASSRWVSGGTETQYF. CDR3 bases: TGTGCCAGCAGCCGATGGGTGTCAGGGGGCACGGAAACGCAGTATTTT. The full variable domain, with the rest looked up from reference TRBV7-9 and TRBJ2-3, is DTGVSQNPRHKITKRGQNVTFRCDPISEHNRLYWYRQTLGQGPEFLTYFQNEAQLEKSRLLSDRFSAERPKGSFSTLEIQRTEQGDSAMYLCASSRWVSGGTETQYFGPGTRLTVL.

The V gene is TRBV9, the J gene TRBJ2-2; 7 bases agree with TRBD1. J gave up 0 bases and V 4 bases, and 3 bases lay outside the gene matches. CDR1 SGDLS and CDR2 YYNGEE come from the germline V gene. The CDR3 is made up of 15 amino acids. The CDR3: CASSRGQPNTGELFF. CDR3 DNA sequence: TGTGCCAGCAGCCGGGGACAGCCGAACACCGGGGAGCTGTTTTTT.

This clone was counted between two and nine times. V usage is TRBV11-2 and J usage is TRBJ2-5; no definite D call. Trimming removed 5 bases from V and 2 bases from J, with 9 bases in between. Germline V lookup: CDR1 SGHAT, CDR2 FQNNGV. There are 13 residues in the CDR3. CDR3 DNA: TGTGCCAGCAGCGGTTGGCAGCAAGAGACCCAGTACTTC. It encodes CASSGWQQETQYF.

This clone showed up just a few times. The chain is built from TRBV5-1 and TRBJ2-5; possibly TRBD2 for D (6 bases). The germline V and J ends were trimmed by 4 bases and 1 base, with 11 bases remaining between them. The CDR3 sequence is 14 residues long. Germline-derived CDR1 and CDR2 are SGHRS and YFSETQ. The CDR3 DNA is TGCGCCAGCAGCCGGACTATCACCCAAGAGACCCAGTACTTC. Translation gives CASSRTITQETQYF.

This clone was counted a few times. The rearrangement links TRBV30 to TRBJ2-4, with a weak D call TRBD1 (5 bases). This CDR3 is 14 amino acids long. The germline V gene encodes CDR1 GTSNPN and CDR2 SVGIG (reference sequence). V was shortened by 8 bases and J by 1 base, with 15 bases between the two germline ends. CDR3 loop: CAQQAGLAKNIQYF. The CDR3 nucleotides are TGTGCCCAACAGGCAGGCTTGGCCAAAAACATTCAGTACTTC.

J is TRBJ2-7 and V is TRBV7-6; 11 nucleotides agree with TRBD2. Germline CDR1 and CDR2: SGHVS and FNYEAQ. With 5 bases clipped from V and 5 bases from J, the junction kept 8 bases outside the gene matches. The length of the CDR3 is 15 residues. The CDR3 DNA is TGTGCCAGCAGCCAACTAGCGGGAGATACCCACGAGCAGTACTTC. Its protein is CASSQLAGDTHEQYF.

The sample holds a few counts of this clone. J is TRBJ2-5 and V is TRBV15, with 7 nucleotides matching TRBD1. The CDR3 consists of 13 residues. Germline CDR1 is LNHNV and CDR2 is YYDKDF (reference sequence). Unmatched junction bases numbered 4, after V lost 5 bases and J lost 4 bases. This CDR3 is CATSPRQGETQYF. The CDR3 bases are TGTGCCACCAGCCCACGACAGGGAGAGACCCAGTACTTC.

The rearrangement links TRBV6-1 to TRBJ2-6, with TRBD2 matching over 8 bases. The V segment lost 8 bases and the J segment 1 base; nucleotides outside the gene matches: 4. The CDR3 is 15 amino acids. The V gene's germline CDR1 is MNHNS and CDR2 SASEGT. As DNA, the CDR3 is TGTGCCAGCCTCCCGGGGGGGTCTGGGGCCAACGTCCTGACTTTC. As protein: CASLPGGSGANVLTF.

This sequence joins TRBV9 and TRBJ2-3, with D possibly TRBD2 on 5 matching bases. This CDR3 is built from 16 residues. V shed 0 bases and J shed 6 bases, with 17 bases lying between them. In germline, CDR1 is SGDLS, CDR2 YYNGEE. The CDR3 loop reads CASSVATGSRPDTQYF. CDR3 coding DNA: TGTGCCAGCAGCGTAGCTACGGGGTCGAGGCCGGATACGCAGTATTTT.

The genes are TRBV28 and TRBJ1-2, with D perhaps matching TRBD1 (6 bases). From germline, CDR1 is MDHEN and CDR2 SYDVKM. This CDR3 is built from 15 residues. Deletions cut 1 base from V and 5 bases from J, with 14 bases between. The CDR3 here is CASSLSLAQGYGYTF. As DNA, the CDR3 is TGTGCCAGCAGTTTATCCCTAGCACAGGGTTATGGCTACACCTTC.

The chain carries TRBV2 and TRBJ2-7; 10 bases map to TRBD1. CDR3 length: 12 amino acids. The V segment lost 10 bases and the J segment 5 bases; nucleotides outside the gene matches: 5. Germline assignment: CDR1 SNHLY and CDR2 FYNNEI. CDR3 nucleotide sequence: TGTGCCACTCGGGACAGGGGACACGAGCAGTACTTC. Translated, it gives CATRDRGHEQYF.

This clone occurred a few times. V gene TRBV4-2 combines with J gene TRBJ1-2; D is possibly TRBD1 (5 bases). V shed 1 base and J shed 2 bases, with 8 bases lying between them. Germline V gene data show CDR1 as LGHNA and CDR2 as YNFKEQ. This CDR3 is 14 amino acids long. CDR3 in amino acids: CASSQGQRNYGYTF. The CDR3 bases are TGTGCCAGCAGCCAAGGACAGCGCAACTATGGCTACACCTTC.

This chain connects TRBV9 to TRBJ2-7, with 7 bases aligning to TRBD1. CDR1 and CDR2 from the germline V gene are SGDLS and YYNGEE. The CDR3 is 15 amino acids. V was clipped by 4 bases and J by 1 base; unmatched bases: 8. CDR3 in amino acids: CASSRGQVTSYEQYF. CDR3 bases: TGTGCCAGCAGCCGAGGACAGGTTACTTCCTACGAGCAGTACTTC.

The chain recombines TRBV18 with TRBJ2-1; tentatively, D is TRBD2 (6 bases). The germline CDR1 and CDR2 sequences are KGHSH and LQKENI. CDR3 length equals 15 residues. V lost 1 base and J 7 bases, leaving 14 bases between the germline ends. CDR3 DNA: TGTGCCAGCTCACCACTGGTTGTAGGGAGGAATGAGCAGTTCTTC. It is translated as CASSPLVVGRNEQFF. Filled out from reference TRBV18 and TRBJ2-1, the complete variable domain reads NAGVMQNPRHLVRRRGQEARLRCSPMKGHSHVYWYRQLPEEGLKFMVYLQKENIIDESGMPKERFSAEFPKEGPSILRIQQVVRGDSAAYFCASSPLVVGRNEQFFGPGTRLTVL.